This T cell receptor (beta chain) was recovered during a study of cytomegalovirus exposure and HLA in healthy donors. Study observations and caveats: In vitro checks showed that a few CMV-associated chains really do target CMV antigens.

Profiled with immunoSEQ multiplex PCR; TCRdb holds only in-frame clones, not every one. The sample holds tens of thousands of clones, approximately 93% seen once. Germline-derived CDR1 and CDR2 are GTSNPN and SVGIG (reference sequence). The CDR3 runs 13 residues. As concerns this clone: No antigen is known for it.

V gene TRBV30 combines with J gene TRBJ2-3; 10 bases align to TRBD1. The specimen sequenced was PBMCs. This TCR derives from a man aged 18 to 30 in good health and CMV-seropositive. The chain's CDR3 is CAWDRGSTDTQYF. CDR3 coding DNA: TGTGCTTGGGACAGGGGAAGCACAGATACGCAGTATTTT.